Following are 13 T cell receptor beta chains from one sample sequenced in a study of T-cell reconstitution after alpha-beta-depleted transplantation in children. The TCRbeta library incorporated unique molecular identifiers. From the PCR reads, TCRdb called clonotypes with MiXCR, one entry per CDR3 protein. Among roughly 250,000 distinct CDR3 sequences listed, under 9.5% were seen once. Source: PBMCs, mostly from graft donor cells, taken 180 days after TCRalphabeta/CD19-depleted stem cell transplant. The source is a male patient younger than 18 who had a stem cell transplant for acute lymphoblastic leukemia, so the T cells may come from the graft donor.

At least ten counts were recorded for this clonotype. The rearrangement joins TRBV6-4 to TRBJ2-3, with unresolved D. Trimming cost V 0 bases and J 1 base, with 5 bases left between them. Germline V lookup: CDR1 MRHNA, CDR2 SNTAGT. The CDR3 is made up of 14 amino acids. The CDR3 is CASSDSSRTDTQYF. The CDR3 DNA sequence: TGTGCCAGCAGTGACTCGTCCCGCACAGATACGCAGTATTTT.

As to this clonotype: Since a much larger clone is just one base distant, this may be a read error. The V call is TRBV11-2, the J call TRBJ2-5, with D unclear. Deletions cut 5 bases from V and 3 bases from J, with 10 bases between. The CDR3 is 13 residues long. Germline lookup yields CDR1 SGHAT and CDR2 FQNNGV. CDR3 amino acids: CASSRGRKETQYF. The CDR3 coding sequence is TGTGCCAGCAGCCGTGGGCGTAAAGAGACCCAGTACTTC.

This clonotype was picked up many times. The genes are TRBV20-1 and TRBJ2-7; the D gene is possibly TRBD2 (5 bases). The CDR3 loop spans 13 amino acids. The V and J ends lost 3 bases and 2 bases respectively, with 11 bases between them. Looked up from germline, CDR1 is DFQATT and CDR2 is SNEGSKA (reference sequence). The CDR3 nucleotides read TGCAGTGCTAGTAAGGTGAGGGCCTACGAGCAGTACTTC. This encodes CSASKVRAYEQYF.

This clonotype was seen at least ten times. CDR3 nucleotide sequence: TGTGCCAGCAGCTTGGGGGTCACTAACTATGGCTACACCTTC. Translated: CASSLGVTNYGYTF. The chain couples TRBV5-4 to TRBJ1-2; D remains unclear. The CDR3 is 14 amino acids. V was shortened by 0 bases and J by 0 bases, with 6 bases between the two germline ends. Germline V CDR1 and CDR2: SGHNT, YYREEE (reference sequence). Full variable domain (outside the CDR3, taken from reference TRBV5-4 and TRBJ1-2): ETGVTQSPTHLIKTRGQQVTLRCSSQSGHNTVSWYQQALGQGPQFIFQYYREEENGRGNFPPRFSGLQFPNYSSELNVNALELDDSALYLCASSLGVTNYGYTFGSGTRLTVV.

This clonotype was recorded many times. The J gene is TRBJ2-1, the V gene TRBV19; D is ambiguous. The CDR3 is made up of 13 amino acids. V lost 9 bases to trimming and J lost 2 bases, with 11 bases between them. CDR1 and CDR2 (germline): LNHDA, SQIVND (reference sequence). The CDR3: CASGVNTYNEQFF. CDR3 DNA sequence: TGTGCCAGCGGTGTGAACACCTACAATGAGCAGTTCTTC.

This clonotype was found many times. The chain couples TRBV7-2 to TRBJ2-5; 10 positions match TRBD2. V was clipped by 4 bases and J by 5 bases; unmatched bases: 10. Germline V gene lookup returns CDR1 SGHTA and CDR2 FQGNSA. This CDR3 region has 16 residues. Here the CDR3 DNA reads TGTGCCAGCAGCTCTCTTCTAGCGGGGGTGAGGGAGACCCAGTACTTC. Encoded protein: CASSSLLAGVRETQYF.

In its sample, this clonotype was seen many times. The rearrangement links TRBV20-1 to TRBJ2-7; 9 bases are shared with TRBD1. J lost 3 bases, V lost 0 bases, and 3 bases had no gene match. The CDR3 has 14 residues. Germline V lookup: CDR1 DFQATT, CDR2 SNEGSKA (reference sequence). The CDR3 coding sequence is TGCAGTGCTAGAGAGGGACAGGGCCTCTACGAGCAGTACTTC. This encodes CSAREGQGLYEQYF.

This clonotype has at least ten counts. The CDR3 loop reads CASSRGEGGYGYTF. CDR3 sequence (DNA): TGTGCCAGCAGTAGAGGTGAAGGTGGCTATGGCTACACCTTC. This chain joins TRBV27 and TRBJ1-2; D remains ambiguous. V shed 5 bases and J shed 4 bases, with 14 bases lying between them. The CDR3 sequence is 14 residues long. The germline CDR1 and CDR2 sequences are MNHEY and SMNVEV (reference sequence).

This clonotype was found many times. This chain links TRBV4-2 with TRBJ2-7; the match to TRBD1 covers 7 bases. J lost 3 bases, V lost 1 base, and 6 bases had no gene match. The CDR3 loop spans 15 amino acids. Germline V gives CDR1 LGHNA, CDR2 YNFKEQ. The CDR3 region is CASSQAVQGSYEQYF. The CDR3 coding sequence is TGTGCCAGCAGCCAAGCAGTACAGGGGAGCTACGAGCAGTACTTC.

This clonotype has ten or more counts. The V and J genes are TRBV7-3 and TRBJ1-2, with D uncertain. V lost 6 bases and J 0 bases, leaving 14 bases between the germline ends. CDR3 length: 15 residues. Germline assignment: CDR1 SGHTA and CDR2 FQGTGA. The CDR3 loop is CASRPFPAPNYGYTF. The CDR3 bases are TGTGCCAGCAGACCTTTCCCAGCGCCTAACTATGGCTACACCTTC.

At least ten counts were recorded for this clonotype. The CDR3 bases are TGCAGCGTTGCGGGACTAGCGGGATACTACAATGAGCAGTTCTTC. Translation: CSVAGLAGYYNEQFF. The chain recombines TRBV29-1 with TRBJ2-1; 13 bases map to TRBD2. The CDR3 length is 15 residues. V dropped 4 bases and J dropped 3; count of bases not matched to a gene: 3. Germline values: CDR1 SQVTM, CDR2 ANQGSEA.

This clonotype was seen ten or more times. The chain recombines TRBV15 with TRBJ2-1; 11 bases align to TRBD2. The CDR3 runs 22 residues. Germline lookup yields CDR1 LNHNV and CDR2 YYDKDF (reference sequence). V trimming: 0 bases; J trimming: 2 bases; junction bases outside the gene matches: 18. CDR3 amino acids: CATSRDPLPPPTSGSTYNEQFF. CDR3 nucleotide sequence: TGTGCCACCAGCAGAGATCCGTTACCGCCGCCCACTAGCGGGAGCACCTACAATGAGCAGTTCTTC.

Many counts were recorded for this clonotype. The chain is built from TRBV4-3 and TRBJ1-2, with 9 bases aligning to TRBD1. The CDR3 extends over 16 amino acids. The ends lost 0 bases at V and 6 bases at J; junction bases unmatched: 8. From germline, CDR1 is LGHNA and CDR2 YSLEER. CDR3 nucleotide sequence: TGCGCCAGCAGCCAAGACCCAGGGACAGGGTTGAATGGCTACACCTTC. Translation gives CASSQDPGTGLNGYTF.